Each of the 29 T cell receptor beta chains below was sequenced from the same sample in a study of T-cell memory formation after mild COVID-19. TCRdb re-called the 5' RACE reads through MiXCR, storing one row per CDR3 protein. Of some 250,000 distinct CDR3 sequences in the sample, 7.5% to 10% were seen once. The specimen sequenced was PBMCs or a T cell subset sorted from them (not recorded which). These receptor sequences come from a man between 18 and 29 years old who had mild COVID-19 (a few samples of this study predate the infection). Cell type and time point are not known.

This clonotype was detected ten times or more. The genes are TRBV7-2 and TRBJ2-1; 9 bases line up with TRBD2. The germline CDR1 and CDR2 sequences are SGHTA and FQGNSA. The ends lost 1 base at V and 4 bases at J; junction bases unmatched: 5. The CDR3 has 16 residues. In DNA, the CDR3 is TGTGCCAGCAGCTTAGTGCGGGGGGGCCAATACAATGAGCAGTTCTTC. Translated, it gives CASSLVRGGQYNEQFF.

In this sample, this clonotype turned up a few times. The V and J genes are TRBV5-1 and TRBJ1-1; the D is unclear. CDR1 is SGHRS, CDR2 YFSETQ, per germline. V was shortened by 4 bases and J by 0 bases, with 13 bases between the two germline ends. CDR3 length: 15 residues. The CDR3 DNA sequence: TGCGCCAGCAGCCCTGCAGCGCTCATGAACACTGAAGCTTTCTTT. Amino acid sequence: CASSPAALMNTEAFF.

In its sample, this clonotype was seen a few times. DNA for the CDR3: TGCAGTGCTGCCCCCCCAGGGGGTGTTGAGACCCAGTACTTC. Translating gives CSAAPPGGVETQYF. The chain couples TRBV20-1 to TRBJ2-5, with 7 bases fitting TRBD1. CDR1 is DFQATT, CDR2 SNEGSKA, per germline (reference sequence). The ends lost 5 bases at V and 5 bases at J; junction bases unmatched: 11. The CDR3 is 14 amino acids.

This clonotype was detected a few times. CDR3 nucleotide sequence: TGTGCCAGCAGTCGCCTAACTGGGGAGCAGTACTTC. Protein: CASSRLTGEQYF. The chain links TRBV27 to TRBJ2-7; D not resolved. The germline V gene encodes CDR1 MNHEY and CDR2 SMNVEV (reference sequence). This CDR3 is built from 12 residues. The ends were cut back, 5 bases at V and 7 bases at J, with 12 bases in the middle.

This clonotype has only a few counts. This chain joins TRBV6-6 and TRBJ2-4; D uncertain. Trimming removed 1 base at V and 0 bases at J, with 10 bases between. CDR3 size: 16 residues. Germline CDR1 reads MNHNY; CDR2 reads SVGAGI (reference sequence). The CDR3 DNA reads TGTGCCAGCAGTTACTGGGGAAGATTAGCCAAAAACATTCAGTACTTC. Translating gives CASSYWGRLAKNIQYF.

CDR3 sequence: CASSPRTGRPEGAFF. Here the CDR3 DNA reads TGTGCCAGCAGTCCCCGTACAGGCCGGCCCGAGGGAGCTTTCTTT. The chain links TRBV27 to TRBJ1-1; D is perhaps TRBD1 (5 bases). V was pared by 5 bases and J by 10 bases, with 23 bases between. Germline CDR1 and CDR2: MNHEY and SMNVEV (reference sequence). The CDR3 extends over 15 amino acids.

This clonotype was seen ten or more times. The chain employs TRBV7-8 and TRBJ2-5; D is unclear. The V gene's germline CDR1 is SGHVS and CDR2 FQNEAQ. V was cut by 6 bases and J by 5 bases, with 19 bases left in between. CDR3 length: 15 amino acids. CDR3 nucleotide sequence: TGTGCCAGCAGATATCCGGGCTCTTTAGGGGAGACCCAGTACTTC. It translates to CASRYPGSLGETQYF.

Only a few counts were recorded for this clonotype. The rearrangement uses TRBV12-3 or TRBV12-4 and TRBJ2-1; TRBD2 might be the D (6 bases). V was shortened by 6 bases and J by 3 bases, with 42 bases between the two germline ends. The CDR3 is 24 residues long. This chain's CDR3 is CASSSLWEWWRTGTLLKGYNEQFF. CDR3 DNA: TGTGCCAGCAGCTCTCTCTGGGAATGGTGGAGGACCGGGACTCTCCTCAAGGGCTACAATGAGCAGTTCTTC.

This clonotype occurred many times. The chain recombines TRBV7-9 with TRBJ1-1; TRBD1 aligns across 10 bases. Germline V gene lookup returns CDR1 SEHNR and CDR2 FQNEAQ (reference sequence). This CDR3 comprises 15 residues. Trimming cost V 8 bases and J 5 bases; bases outside gene matches: 11. In DNA form, the CDR3 reads TGTGCCAGCCCAACCTGGGGACAGGGGTATACTGAAGCTTTCTTT. The encoded protein is CASPTWGQGYTEAFF.

This clonotype was recorded many times. As DNA, the CDR3 is TGCAGTGCTTTTGGACAGGGGGCGCGAAACACCGGGGAGCTGTTTTTT. Amino acids: CSAFGQGARNTGELFF. The chain links TRBV20-1 to TRBJ2-2; 11 bases are shared with TRBD1. The CDR3 extends over 16 amino acids. V was clipped by 5 bases and J by 2 bases; unmatched bases: 7. Germline V gives CDR1 DFQATT, CDR2 SNEGSKA (reference sequence).

The table lists this clonotype with many counts. The rearrangement links TRBV5-1 to TRBJ2-7; D gene ambiguous. Germline V lookup: CDR1 SGHRS, CDR2 YFSETQ. This CDR3 is built from 15 residues. V was shortened by 2 bases and J by 0 bases, with 12 bases between the two germline ends. For the CDR3, the DNA is TGCGCCAGCAGCTTAGGACCGGCAAGCTCCTACGAGCAGTACTTC. Encoded protein: CASSLGPASSYEQYF.

In its sample, this clonotype was seen a few times. The chain is built from TRBV7-2 and TRBJ2-2; D ambiguous. The CDR3 sequence is 15 residues long. V was pared by 3 bases and J by 1 base, with 9 bases between. Germline CDR1 SGHTA, CDR2 FQGNSA. The CDR3 nucleotides are TGTGCCAGCAGCTTTTCCCCAGGGAACACCGGGGAGCTGTTTTTT. Its translation is CASSFSPGNTGELFF.

The chain uses TRBV7-2 and TRBJ2-5, with D perhaps matching TRBD1 or TRBD2 (5 bases each). The CDR3 spans 15 residues. V was shortened by 0 bases and J by 7 bases, with 15 bases between the two germline ends. The germline CDR1 and CDR2 sequences are SGHTA and FQGNSA. CDR3 nucleotides: TGTGCCAGCAGCTTAGCGGGGCTAGCCCGGGGGACCCAGTACTTC. Translating gives CASSLAGLARGTQYF.

The rearrangement joins TRBV24-1 to TRBJ1-2; 7 nucleotides line up with TRBD1. This CDR3 is 13 amino acids long. The V gene end was trimmed by 7 bases and the J gene end by 8 bases; junction bases not matched to a gene: 9. CDR1 and CDR2 from the germline V gene are KGHDR and SFDVKD. The CDR3 loop reads CATSQEGAIGYTF. CDR3 bases: TGTGCCACCAGCCAGGAGGGGGCAATCGGCTACACCTTC.

The chain has TRBV5-1 and TRBJ1-1, with 8 positions matching TRBD1. This CDR3 is 13 amino acids long. Germline values: CDR1 SGHRS, CDR2 YFSETQ. V shed 3 bases, J shed 11 bases, and the junction held 9 bases outside the gene matches. The CDR3 nucleotides are TGCGCCAGCAGCTCAACAGGGGGTCTGGCCGCTTTCTTT. Translation: CASSSTGGLAAFF.

This clonotype came up a few times. The genes are TRBV5-1 and TRBJ2-5; 9 nucleotides line up with TRBD2. The trim removed 1 base at V and 0 bases at J, leaving 1 base unmatched. This CDR3 contains 15 residues. Germline V gene lookup returns CDR1 SGHRS and CDR2 YFSETQ. This CDR3 reads CASSLSGGYQETQYF. CDR3 in DNA: TGCGCCAGCAGCTTGAGCGGGGGGTACCAAGAGACCCAGTACTTC.

CDR3 nucleotide sequence: TGTGCCAGCAGCTTGGCGGGACTTAACTACGAGCAGTACTTC. Its protein is CASSLAGLNYEQYF. The chain joins TRBV5-6 to TRBJ2-7, with a possible D match to TRBD2 (6 bases). V gave up 0 bases and J gave up 3 bases, with 10 bases separating them. The germline gives CDR1 SGHDT, CDR2 YYEEEE. The CDR3 is made up of 14 amino acids.

The rearrangement joins TRBV29-1 to TRBJ1-5, with D unresolved. Germline V gives CDR1 SQVTM, CDR2 ANQGSEA. With 4 bases removed from V and 5 bases from J, the gap between germline ends came to 12 bases. CDR3 length: 13 amino acids. The CDR3 sequence is CSVGGFSDQPQHF. CDR3 bases: TGCAGCGTTGGAGGGTTCTCGGATCAGCCCCAGCATTTT. Full variable domain (outside the CDR3, taken from reference TRBV29-1 and TRBJ1-5): SAVISQKPSRDICQRGTSLTIQCQVDSQVTMMFWYRQQPGQSLTLIATANQGSEATYESGFVIDKFPISRPNLTFSTLTVSNMSPEDSSIYLCSVGGFSDQPQHFGDGTRLSIL.

This clonotype was observed a handful of times. The chain carries TRBV6-5 and TRBJ1-6; 8 nucleotides align to TRBD1. The V segment lost 2 bases and the J segment 6 bases; nucleotides outside the gene matches: 15. CDR1 and CDR2 from the germline V gene are MNHEY and SVGAGI. The CDR3 length is 19 residues. CDR3 bases: TGTGCCAGCAGTTACGCTATTAGGACAGGGTGGGGGGGTAATTCACCCCTCCACTTT. Translation gives CASSYAIRTGWGGNSPLHF.

This clonotype was counted ten times or more. The chain carries TRBV29-1 and TRBJ2-1; 12 positions match TRBD1. The junction had 12 bases not matched to a gene; V was cut back by 7 bases and J by 8 bases. Per the germline V gene, CDR1 is SQVTM and CDR2 is ANQGSEA. The CDR3 contains 15 residues. The CDR3 is CSAQAGTGGGDEQFF. DNA for the CDR3: TGCAGCGCCCAGGCCGGGACAGGGGGCGGCGATGAGCAGTTCTTC.

This clonotype was seen a single time. This chain uses TRBV30 with TRBJ2-2; possibly TRBD2 for D (6 bases). V was cut by 2 bases and J by 2 bases, with 12 bases left in between. This CDR3 contains 15 residues. The germline gives CDR1 GTSNPN, CDR2 SVGIG (reference sequence). DNA of the CDR3: TGTGCCTGGAGTACCGGGAGCTCAAACACCGGGGAGCTGTTTTTT. This codes for CAWSTGSSNTGELFF.

V is TRBV12-3 or TRBV12-4 and J is TRBJ2-7, with 10 bases that match TRBD2. This CDR3 comprises 14 residues. Trimming cost V 5 bases and J 2 bases; bases outside gene matches: 3. In DNA form, the CDR3 reads TGTGCCAGCAGTCTACTAGCGGGAACCTACGAGCAGTACTTC. Amino acid sequence: CASSLLAGTYEQYF.

In this sample, this clonotype turned up a few times. The V and J genes are TRBV20-1 and TRBJ1-1; D is possibly TRBD1 (6 bases). The CDR3 has 15 residues. V lost 0 bases, J lost 4 bases, and 15 bases lay in between. Germline loops: CDR1 DFQATT, CDR2 SNEGSKA (reference sequence). The CDR3 DNA reads as TGCAGTGCTAGAGATTTGCCAGGGGTGGTCACTGAAGCTTTCTTT. Translating gives CSARDLPGVVTEAFF.

The chain combines TRBV12-3 or TRBV12-4 with TRBJ1-5, with D unclear. Trimming took 3 bases from V and 6 from J, leaving 12 bases between them. This CDR3 spans 14 amino acids. CDR3 loop: CASSLSREGQPQHF. DNA of the CDR3: TGTGCCAGCAGTTTGTCCCGGGAGGGTCAGCCCCAGCATTTT.

V gene TRBV18 combines with J gene TRBJ1-5, with a tentative D call TRBD1 (6 bases). The length of the CDR3 is 14 residues. The germline V gene has CDR1 KGHSH and CDR2 LQKENI. V was shortened by 4 bases and J by 5 bases, with 12 bases between the two germline ends. The CDR3 protein is CASSHTGSDQPQHF. CDR3 DNA: TGTGCCAGCTCACATACAGGGTCAGATCAGCCCCAGCATTTT.

This clonotype was seen only a few times. This chain uses TRBV7-3 with TRBJ1-6; no definite D call. Trimming removed 5 bases at V and 13 bases at J, with 15 bases between. The germline gives CDR1 SGHTA, CDR2 FQGTGA. The CDR3 runs 13 residues. The CDR3 protein is CASSPEEGLPLHF. CDR3 coding DNA: TGTGCCAGCAGCCCCGAGGAGGGCCTCCCCCTCCACTTT.

The chain combines TRBV2 with TRBJ1-1, with D unresolved. Germline V CDR1 and CDR2: SNHLY, FYNNEI. Trimming cost V 4 bases and J 10 bases, with 7 bases left between them. The CDR3 runs 10 residues. CDR3 DNA: TGTGCCAGCAGTGGGAATAGAGCTTTCTTT. Encoded protein: CASSGNRAFF.

The sample holds a few counts of this clonotype. This chain joins TRBV24-1 and TRBJ2-2; D is unresolved. The CDR3 covers 14 residues. V lost 2 bases and J 3 bases, leaving 6 bases between the germline ends. Germline CDR1 KGHDR, CDR2 SFDVKD. As DNA, the CDR3 is TGTGCCACCAGTGATTGGGCCTACACCGGGGAGCTGTTTTTT. Translating it yields CATSDWAYTGELFF.

This clonotype showed up many times. The V gene is TRBV27, the J gene TRBJ1-2; the D gene is possibly TRBD1 (6 bases). CDR3 length equals 15 residues. V shed 2 bases and J shed 2 bases, with 12 bases lying between them. Germline V gene lookup returns CDR1 MNHEY and CDR2 SMNVEV (reference sequence). As DNA, the CDR3 is TGTGCCAGCAGTTTAGCAGCAGGGGCCAACTATGGCTACACCTTC. This encodes CASSLAAGANYGYTF.